These 23 T cell receptor beta chains came from one sample sequenced in a study of blood T cell repertoires in COVID-19 (dated by TCRdb to 2018 to 2021). Library preparation was by the immunoSEQ multiplex PCR assay. As stored in TCRdb, this immuneACCESS dataset retains in-frame rearrangements with V and J assigned. A fraction of the clones does not appear; measured against another copy, unresolved V genes explain less than half of the discrepancy, and the remainder lacks a known reason. For this sample there are around 200,000 clones; about 90% appear just once. The ten largest make up less than 25% of the sample. Source material: peripheral blood. Receptors originate from a man between 65 and 85 years old with active or convalescent COVID-19.

The chain couples TRBV5-8 to TRBJ1-5; TRBD1 might be the D (5 bases). Germline loops: CDR1 SGHTS, CDR2 YDEGEE. The CDR3 is 17 amino acids. V lost 0 bases and J lost 7, with 20 bases in between. In nucleotides, the CDR3 is TGTGCCAGCAGCTTGGGCCAGGGCCTACCCGCGAGGCAGCCCCAGCATTTT. Its translation: CASSLGQGLPARQPQHF.

This chain links TRBV28 with TRBJ1-4; TRBD1 matches 9 bases. V shed 4 bases and J 8 bases; nucleotides not matched to a gene: 11. The CDR3 totals 16 residues. Germline CDR1 MDHEN, CDR2 SYDVKM. CDR3 amino acids: CASSSQQGALGEKLFF. The CDR3 DNA reads as TGTGCCAGCAGTTCCCAACAGGGGGCACTTGGGGAAAAACTGTTTTTT.

The rearrangement uses TRBV5-1 and TRBJ2-2, with TRBD2 identical over 12 bases. With 4 bases clipped from V and 8 bases from J, the junction kept 6 bases outside the gene matches. Germline lookup yields CDR1 SGHRS and CDR2 YFSETQ. This CDR3 region has 15 residues. The chain's CDR3 is CASSTRLAGDGELFF. CDR3 DNA sequence: TGCGCCAGCAGCACCCGACTAGCGGGAGATGGGGAGCTGTTTTTT.

The chain couples TRBV18 to TRBJ2-2; D may be TRBD1 (6 bases). The CDR3 runs to 19 residues. V gave up 1 base and J gave up 0 bases, with 18 bases separating them. CDR1 is KGHSH and CDR2 is LQKENI in the germline V gene. The CDR3 nucleotides read TGTGCCAGCTCACCACGGGTGACAGGCCAGATTACGAACACCGGGGAGCTGTTTTTT. It is translated as CASSPRVTGQITNTGELFF.

The table lists this clone with a few counts. This chain links TRBV6-6 with TRBJ1-4, with 9 nucleotides matching TRBD1. CDR3 length: 20 amino acids. Germline CDR1 and CDR2: MNHNY and SVGAGI (reference sequence). Losses at the gene ends were 5 bases for V and 0 bases for J; bases not matched to a gene: 16. CDR3: CASSPLAGTGTFATNEKLFF. The CDR3 bases are TGTGCCAGCAGTCCCTTGGCCGGGACAGGGACCTTTGCAACTAATGAAAAACTGTTTTTT.

The gene calls are TRBV6-6 and TRBJ2-7, with 7 bases identical to TRBD1. The CDR3 has 15 residues. CDR1 MNHNY and CDR2 SVGAGI come from the germline V gene (reference sequence). J was trimmed by 2 bases and V by 4 bases; bases with no gene match: 8. The CDR3 loop is CASSWAGTDTYEQYF. In nucleotides, the CDR3 is TGTGCCAGCAGTTGGGCCGGGACAGATACCTACGAGCAGTACTTC.

The chain uses TRBV10-3 and TRBJ1-4; no firm D call. Per germline, CDR1 ENHRY and CDR2 SYGVKD. This CDR3 spans 18 amino acids. V gave up 0 bases and J gave up 0 bases, with 14 bases separating them. The chain's CDR3 is CAISESFFVATTNEKLFF. As DNA, the CDR3 is TGTGCCATCAGTGAGTCTTTTTTTGTCGCGACAACTAATGAAAAACTGTTTTTT.

Many counts were recorded for this clone. This chain links TRBV5-1 with TRBJ1-2; 8 nucleotides line up with TRBD1. J gave up 1 base and V 4 bases, and 12 bases lay outside the gene matches. Germline loops: CDR1 SGHRS, CDR2 YFSETQ. This CDR3 comprises 17 residues. CDR3 loop: CASSTVGQGFGNYGYTF. The CDR3 nucleotides read TGCGCCAGCAGCACCGTTGGACAGGGATTCGGTAACTATGGCTACACCTTC.

This chain connects TRBV10-3 to TRBJ2-3, with 11 nucleotides matching TRBD2. CDR1 and CDR2 (germline): ENHRY, SYGVKD. The CDR3 has 16 amino acids. V shed 8 bases and J 0 bases; nucleotides not matched to a gene: 7. The CDR3 protein is CAIGRTSGRSTDTQYF. CDR3 DNA sequence: TGTGCCATCGGAAGGACTAGCGGGCGAAGCACAGATACGCAGTATTTT.

The CDR3 here is CATSRDLAGGQYF. CDR3 coding DNA: TGTGCCACCAGCAGAGATCTCGCGGGGGGCCAGTACTTC. V is TRBV15 and J is TRBJ2-5, with 8 bases that match TRBD2. V gave up 0 bases and J gave up 10 bases; unmatched junction bases: 4. This CDR3 spans 13 amino acids. Germline V lookup: CDR1 LNHNV, CDR2 YYDKDF (reference sequence).

The chain is built from TRBV3-1 (or the pseudogene TRBV3-2) and TRBJ1-4; 9 bases fit TRBD1. Germline CDR1 reads LGHDT; CDR2 reads YNNKEL (reference sequence). CDR3 length: 16 amino acids. The trim removed 1 base at V and 5 bases at J, leaving 5 bases unmatched. CDR3 amino acids: CASSQGSGTGNEKLFF. As DNA, the CDR3 is TGTGCCAGCAGCCAAGGTTCCGGGACAGGGAATGAAAAACTGTTTTTT.

This clone has only one observation. The chain uses TRBV30 and TRBJ1-5; D possibly corresponds to TRBD1 (6 bases). This CDR3 is 13 amino acids long. Per germline, CDR1 GTSNPN and CDR2 SVGIG (reference sequence). Trimming removed 4 bases at V and 3 bases at J, with 10 bases between. The CDR3 region has the DNA TGTGCCTGGACCGGACAGCCCAATCAGCCCCAGCATTTT. This encodes CAWTGQPNQPQHF.

The V gene is TRBV5-1, the J gene TRBJ2-3, with 9 positions matching TRBD2. J gave up 5 bases and V 4 bases, and 8 bases lay outside the gene matches. Germline V gene sequence: CDR1 SGHRS, CDR2 YFSETQ. The CDR3 is made up of 15 amino acids. The CDR3 loop reads CASSTAGLALDTQYF. The CDR3 DNA reads TGCGCCAGCAGCACAGCGGGACTAGCCCTAGATACGCAGTATTTT.

The V and J genes are TRBV7-8 and TRBJ1-5, with no clear D. This CDR3 contains 14 residues. Germline V gene sequence: CDR1 SGHVS, CDR2 FQNEAQ. With 0 bases removed from V and 6 bases from J, the gap between germline ends came to 9 bases. In DNA form, the CDR3 reads TGTGCCAGCAGCTTAGCAAGCGGAACTCAGCCCCAGCATTTT. Amino acids: CASSLASGTQPQHF.

The chain has TRBV7-2 and TRBJ2-7, with 9 nucleotides matching TRBD1. V trimming: 4 bases; J trimming: 0 bases; junction bases outside the gene matches: 4. The CDR3 spans 15 residues. Germline loops: CDR1 SGHTA, CDR2 FQGNSA. CDR3 in amino acids: CASSSGTGSSYEQYF. Here the CDR3 DNA reads TGTGCCAGCAGCTCAGGGACAGGGAGCTCCTACGAGCAGTACTTC.

This chain uses TRBV11-2 with TRBJ1-1; TRBD1 agrees at 9 bases. The CDR3 extends over 14 amino acids. The V gene's germline CDR1 is SGHAT and CDR2 FQNNGV. V lost 5 bases, J lost 0 bases, and 1 base stayed unmatched. CDR3 residues: CASSRDRVNTEAFF. CDR3 sequence (DNA): TGTGCCAGCAGCCGGGACAGGGTGAACACTGAAGCTTTCTTT. Using reference TRBV11-2 and TRBJ1-1 for the parts outside the CDR3, the full variable domain is EAGVAQSPRYKIIEKRQSVAFWCNPISGHATLYWYQQILGQGPKLLIQFQNNGVVDDSQLPKDRFSAERLKGVDSTLKIQPAKLEDSAVYLCASSRDRVNTEAFFGQGTRLTVV.

The V call is TRBV15, the J call TRBJ2-7; 9 positions agree with TRBD1. The CDR3 contains 15 residues. With 1 base clipped from V and 2 bases from J, the junction kept 3 bases outside the gene matches. The V gene's germline CDR1 is LNHNV and CDR2 YYDKDF (reference sequence). CDR3 bases: TGTGCCACCAGCAGAGTGGGACAGGGTGCCTACGAGCAGTACTTC. It yields the protein CATSRVGQGAYEQYF.

V gene TRBV5-4 combines with J gene TRBJ2-7; D uncertain. CDR3 size: 15 residues. Trimming left V 0 bases short and J 4 bases short, with 14 bases between. The germline gives CDR1 SGHNT, CDR2 YYREEE (reference sequence). CDR3 in DNA: TGTGCCAGCAGCTTGGCAGGCGAGCAGGCTTACGAGCAGTACTTC. Its translation: CASSLAGEQAYEQYF.

J is TRBJ2-2 and V is TRBV10-3, with a weak D call TRBD2 (5 bases). The CDR3 contains 14 residues. Germline CDR1 and CDR2: ENHRY and SYGVKD. V was shortened by 9 bases and J by 4 bases, with 15 bases between the two germline ends. The CDR3 DNA reads as TGTGCCATAAAAGAAAGGGAGTTCACCGGGGAGCTGTTTTTT. Translating it yields CAIKEREFTGELFF.

The CDR3 is CASSQGGRGYTF. The DNA of the CDR3 is TGTGCCAGCAGCCAAGGAGGGCGTGGCTACACCTTC. The chain couples TRBV3-1 (or the pseudogene TRBV3-2) to TRBJ1-2, with no clear D. The CDR3 covers 12 residues. The ends were cut back, 1 base at V and 7 bases at J, with 7 bases in the middle. Germline loops: CDR1 LGHDT, CDR2 YNNKEL (reference sequence).

This clone was detected only once. V gene TRBV7-3 combines with J gene TRBJ1-6, with TRBD1 identical over 7 bases. The CDR3 has 15 amino acids. The V gene's germline CDR1 is SGHTA and CDR2 FQGTGA. Unmatched junction bases numbered 11, after V lost 5 bases and J lost 10 bases. The DNA of the CDR3 is TGTGCCAGCAGCCCGACAGGGTCCTCAGGGTCACCCCTCCACTTT. This codes for CASSPTGSSGSPLHF.

The genes are TRBV6-5 and TRBJ2-5; a weak D match, TRBD2 (5 bases). V was clipped by 7 bases and J by 4 bases, with 16 bases between them. This CDR3 is 14 amino acids long. Germline lookup yields CDR1 MNHEY and CDR2 SVGAGI. CDR3 in DNA: TGTGCCAGCACCAGACAAGGGAGTGGAGAGACCCAGTACTTC. Its translation is CASTRQGSGETQYF.

This chain connects TRBV4-1 to TRBJ1-1; 11 bases map to TRBD1. CDR3 length: 14 amino acids. The ends lost 1 base at V and 9 bases at J; junction bases unmatched: 4. CDR1 is MGHRA, CDR2 YSYEKL, per germline. CDR3 residues: CASSQGTGGLKAFF. DNA for the CDR3: TGCGCCAGCAGCCAAGGGACAGGGGGCTTGAAAGCTTTCTTT.